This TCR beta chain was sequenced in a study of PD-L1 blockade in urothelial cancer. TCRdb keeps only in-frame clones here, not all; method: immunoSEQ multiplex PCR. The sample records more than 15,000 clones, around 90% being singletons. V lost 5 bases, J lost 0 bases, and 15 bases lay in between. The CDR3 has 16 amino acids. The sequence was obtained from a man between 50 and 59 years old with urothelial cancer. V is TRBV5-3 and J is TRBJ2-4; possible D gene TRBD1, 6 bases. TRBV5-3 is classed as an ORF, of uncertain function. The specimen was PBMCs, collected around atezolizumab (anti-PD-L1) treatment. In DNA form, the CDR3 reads TGTGCCAGAAGAACGGACAGAACACTAGCCAAAAACATTCAGTACTTC. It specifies CARRTDRTLAKNIQYF.